This T cell receptor beta chain emerged from a study of T cell changes during pregnancy in multiple sclerosis. Assay used: immunoSEQ multiplex PCR; TCRdb lists only in-frame clones, some missing. The table lists 80,000 to 130,000 clones, around 90% of them singletons. Looked up from germline, CDR1 is SGHTA and CDR2 is FQGNSA. The CDR3 sequence is 14 residues long. Trimming left V 5 bases short and J 6 bases short, with 16 bases between. The material was peripheral blood, obtained in the second trimester of pregnancy. The chain joins TRBV7-2 to TRBJ1-1, with a possible D match to TRBD1 (6 bases). This receptor was taken from a female donor with multiple sclerosis, enrolled in a pregnancy study. For the CDR3, the DNA is TGTGCCAGCAGCCCATTAGGACAGCGTCCTGAAGCTTTCTTT. It translates to CASSPLGQRPEAFF.